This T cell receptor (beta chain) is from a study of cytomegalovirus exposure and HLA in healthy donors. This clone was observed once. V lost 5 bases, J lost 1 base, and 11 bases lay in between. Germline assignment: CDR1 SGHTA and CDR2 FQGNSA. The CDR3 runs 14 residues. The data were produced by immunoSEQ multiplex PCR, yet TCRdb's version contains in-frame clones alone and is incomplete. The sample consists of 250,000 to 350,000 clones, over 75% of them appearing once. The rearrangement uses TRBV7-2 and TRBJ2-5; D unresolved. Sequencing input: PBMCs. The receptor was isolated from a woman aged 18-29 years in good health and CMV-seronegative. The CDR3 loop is CASSLGGPQETQYF. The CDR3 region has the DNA TGTGCCAGCAGCCTCGGCGGCCCCCAAGAGACCCAGTACTTC.